This T cell receptor beta chain comes out of a study of T cell repertoires in cytomegalovirus infection. Study overall: Through public TCR beta signatures, both CMV infection and matching HLA type were indicated. Study observations and caveats: HLA-C-restricted, CMV-specific TCR beta clonotypes were dominant ex vivo.

About this clonotype: Its specificity is unknown.

MiXCR was run by TCRdb on the reads, yielding one entry per CDR3 protein. The repertoire consists of roughly 200,000 distinct CDR3 sequences, with 17% occurring once and the leading ten covering roughly a quarter. The V gene lost 2 bases and the J gene lost 7 bases, with 14 bases spanning the gap. The V gene's germline CDR1 is LNHDA and CDR2 SQIVND (reference sequence). The CDR3 consists of 14 residues. This sequence joins TRBV19 and TRBJ1-2; D remains unclear. Specimen: CD8+ T cells from PBMCs. The clonotype was recovered from a human donor in good health (CMV status not recorded). Some clones in this sample may be carry-over from other donors' samples. The CDR3 DNA follows: TGTGCCAGTAGTATAACTAGCTTCCTACGTGGCTACACCTTC. Amino acids: CASSITSFLRGYTF.